The text below deals with one T cell receptor (beta chain). Which antigen it targets is not known. The sample holds no much larger clone one base away, and base qualities are not on file. The germline V gene encodes CDR1 MNHEY and CDR2 SVGAGI. Clipping removes 8 bases from V and 3 bases from J, with 8 as the unmatched junction base count. The CDR3 goes from the cysteine to the phenylalanine over 14 residues. CDR3 DNA only is kept here, 42 bases in frame from base 1. This sample was taken from a study of shared clonotypes between healthy human individuals (TCRdb year 2020). Turning to the overall study: The cohort included a few men and two women between 18 and 49 years of age. For each donor, CD4 naive and CD4 memory were each run on three plates, CD8 naive on two plates, and CD8 memory on one plate. Between about 0.85 and 8.9 billion PBMCs per donor were obtained by leukapheresis. Libraries were prepared and TCR repertoires were sequenced by different laboratories using diverse techniques, in order to increase sequencing depth and limit assay-specific biases. Blood TCR repertoires of four to six healthy adults were deeply sequenced to estimate repertoire size and the extent of clonotype sharing between individuals. On the study overall, not on this receptor specifically: Because the study included a small number of donors, the genetic and exposure-history diversity represented was limited. Sharing across several donors was observed for about 5% of naive CD4, about 4% of naive CD8, roughly 2.4% of memory CD4, and roughly 0.4% of memory CD8 clonotypes. Even with the large sequencing depth, rarefaction of the sorted-subset datasets indicated that sequencing was incomplete. Only blood was sampled, and tissue TCR repertoires likely differ from those in blood. Pairwise subsampling led to the expectation that sequencing depth would affect the degree of clonotype sharing among donors. Larger estimated clonotype richness was generally found for naive subsets than for memory subsets. Compared with non-shared clonotypes, the clonotypes found in all four sorted-subset donors had higher generation probabilities.

Using the deep immunoSEQ assay, TCR CDR3 regions were amplified from genomic DNA by multiplex PCR. Genomic DNA extracted from each cell subset was distributed evenly over all wells of several immunoSEQ 96-well plates, and each plate served as one replicate. For sorted subsets, about 200 ng genomic DNA, equal to some 30,000 T cell genomes, was loaded into each replicate PCR. The purified libraries were quantified using a Qubit 3.0 fluorometer, sized with a Bioanalyzer 2100, and then quantified again using the KAPA Library Quantification kit. A separate single-read 150-cycle Illumina NextSeq 550 flow cell was used to sequence each immunoSEQ 96-well plate. Per the original workflow: The immunoSEQ output contained only junctional sequences without quality scores, so filtering could not match that applied to full-length reads. Sequences were annotated with PyIR, a Python wrapper for IgBLAST v1.9, using IMGT germline references to assign V/J genes and CDR3. Any read was removed if the V/J assignment was weak (E-value above 1e-6), the CDR3 was missing, or the read contained stop codons, out-of-frame junctions, or ambiguous translated residues. V3J clonotypes were defined by identical inferred V gene, J gene, and CDR3 amino acid sequence. To compute the percentage overlap between repertoires, the number of shared unique clonotypes was divided by the size of the smaller repertoire. RTK rarefaction, the Chao1 estimator, and Recon v2.1 estimates of unobserved clonotypes were used to assess repertoire richness. Generation probabilities for all TCRbeta clonotypes obtained by the gDNA method from a few donors were computed using OLGA. Here the immuneACCESS table is served through TCRdb, limited to in-frame sequences with V and J called. Missing clones are a known gap in these copies; in checked studies unresolved V genes cover under half, and the rest lacks a known reason. V, J and clone size are those of that table, while D and trimming were read from the DNA. In all, the sample holds about 2.4 million clones, and 93% of those were seen once. The top ten hold 0.35% to 0.45% of the sample.

The donors were healthy, HIV-negative adults who had no recently reported acute infections or vaccinations. Only Caucasian adults living in Nashville, Tennessee, USA were represented among the donors. CD4+ T cells were enriched by magnetic negative selection, after which naive cells were positively selected on CD45RA and the negative fraction was taken as the memory subset. Blood was collected by leukapheresis, and PBMCs were isolated by Ficoll-Histopaque density gradient centrifugation and then cryopreserved in liquid nitrogen vapor phase. Purity and quantity of every magnetically sorted T cell population were checked by analytical flow cytometry. From each sorted fraction, genomic DNA was isolated and quantified by UV absorbance on a Nanodrop 2000c.

The sequencing sample was made of naive CD4+ T cells from PBMCs. Reading the label with the study, this specimen's cell subset or site is: CD45RA+ positively selected. The chain joins TRBV6-5 to TRBJ2-7; 9 nucleotides in the junction match TRBD2. The clonotype was recovered from a man aged 18-30 years in good health. Some clones in this sample may be carry-over from other donors' samples. This receptor has the CDR3 CASRDYSGSYEQYF. The DNA sequence follows: TGTGCCAGCCGAGACTATAGCGGGAGCTACGAGCAGTACTTC.